One and the same sample provided the 22 T cell receptor beta chains below, sequenced in a study of identical twins. TCRdb re-analysed the 5' RACE reads in MiXCR, keeping a single row per CDR3 protein. Of under 450,000 distinct CDR3 sequences listed, roughly 18% were seen once; the top ten hold more than 10%. Sequenced material: naive T cells sorted from blood. These receptors all stem from a man aged 50 to 59 in good health.

Of note for this clonotype: Compared with germline, one end of the junction differs, possibly owing to a read error. The chain couples TRBV29-1 to TRBJ2-1; perhaps D is TRBD1 or TRBD2 (7 bases each). CDR1 is SQVTM and CDR2 is ANQGSEA in the germline V gene. The CDR3 sequence is 14 residues long. The CDR3 nucleotides are TGCAGCGTCCCCAGGGGGGAGGGGGGCAATGAGCAGTTCTTT. Translation: CSVPRGEGGNEQFF.

This clonotype has a handful of counts. The V gene is TRBV7-2, the J gene TRBJ2-2, with D possibly matching TRBD1 (5 bases). Germline lookup yields CDR1 SGHTA and CDR2 FQGNSA. The V gene lost 4 bases and the J gene lost 4 bases, with 7 bases spanning the gap. This CDR3 comprises 13 residues. The CDR3 region is CASSWGVTGELFF. In DNA form, the CDR3 reads TGTGCCAGCAGCTGGGGCGTCACCGGGGAGCTGTTTTTT. Drawing the rest from reference TRBV7-2 and TRBJ2-2, the complete variable domain is GAGVSQSPSNKVTEKGKDVELRCDPISGHTALYWYRQSLGQGLEFLIYFQGNSAPDKSGLPSDRFSAERTGGSVSTLTIQRTQQEDSAVYLCASSWGVTGELFFGEGSRLTVL.

This clonotype was detected ten times or more. The chain has TRBV7-9 and TRBJ1-3, with D hard to call. This CDR3 region has 13 residues. V dropped 3 bases and J dropped 0 bases, with 3 bases sitting between them. Looked up from germline, CDR1 is SEHNR and CDR2 is FQNEAQ (reference sequence). CDR3 nucleotide sequence: TGTGCCAGCAGCTTTAACTCTGGAAACACCATATATTTT. Its protein product is CASSFNSGNTIYF.

The CDR3 DNA sequence: TGCAGTGCTAGGGACAGGGAAAACTATGGCTACACCTTC. Translated: CSARDRENYGYTF. The chain couples TRBV20-1 to TRBJ1-2, with TRBD1 identical over 8 bases. This CDR3 is built from 13 residues. The V gene's germline CDR1 is DFQATT and CDR2 SNEGSKA (reference sequence). J gave up 2 bases and V 3 bases, and 2 bases lay outside the gene matches.

The chain uses TRBV20-1 and TRBJ1-5, with unresolved D. CDR3 length: 13 residues. CDR1 is DFQATT, CDR2 SNEGSKA, per germline (reference sequence). Trimming removed 6 bases at V and 2 bases at J, with 11 bases between. The CDR3 region has the DNA TGCAGTGCGAAAATTGGTGGCAATCAGCCCCAGCATTTT. Amino acids: CSAKIGGNQPQHF.

This clonotype was observed at least ten times. V is TRBV4-3 and J is TRBJ1-2; TRBD1 matches 7 bases. CDR3 length: 16 residues. Trimming removed 4 bases from V and 2 bases from J; junction bases left unmatched: 10. Germline-derived CDR1 and CDR2 are LGHNA and YSLEER. In DNA, the CDR3 is TGCGCCAGCAGCCTTGGCGAAGGGGGCGCCAACTATGGCTACACCTTC. Its protein is CASSLGEGGANYGYTF.

This clonotype has only a few counts. The gene calls are TRBV6-2 or TRBV6-3 and TRBJ2-2, with 11 bases that match TRBD1. Per the germline V gene, CDR1 is MNHEY and CDR2 is SVGEGT. The CDR3 consists of 16 residues. The V segment lost 4 bases and the J segment 3 bases; nucleotides outside the gene matches: 4. The CDR3, as DNA: TGTGCCAGCAGTTGGACAGGGGGCGTGTACACCGGGGAGCTGTTTTTT. Translated: CASSWTGGVYTGELFF.

This clonotype appeared a few times. The chain uses TRBV12-3 or TRBV12-4 and TRBJ2-5; 9 bases agree with TRBD1. The CDR3 runs to 16 residues. V gave up 1 base and J gave up 6 bases; unmatched junction bases: 9. CDR3 amino acids: CASSLDRDRESQTQYF. As DNA, the CDR3 is TGTGCCAGCAGTTTAGACCGGGACAGGGAATCGCAGACCCAGTACTTC.

This clonotype was found a few times. The chain links TRBV5-1 to TRBJ2-1, with a weak D call TRBD2 (6 bases). V lost 4 bases and J 8 bases, leaving 16 bases between the germline ends. CDR3 length equals 14 residues. Germline V gene sequence: CDR1 SGHRS, CDR2 YFSETQ. The DNA of the CDR3 is TGCGCCAGCAGCGAAGGGAGGTCGTCACATGAGCAGTTCTTC. Residues: CASSEGRSSHEQFF.

The rearrangement uses TRBV6-5 and TRBJ2-7; TRBD1 aligns across 9 bases. This CDR3 spans 18 amino acids. V dropped 0 bases and J dropped 0; count of bases not matched to a gene: 9. From germline, CDR1 is MNHEY and CDR2 SVGAGI. The DNA for the CDR3 is TGTGCCAGCAGTTACTCGGGAACCGGGACAGGGTCCTCCTACGAGCAGTACTTC. It specifies CASSYSGTGTGSSYEQYF.

The genes are TRBV19 and TRBJ1-2, with D unclear. Trimming removed 8 bases from V and 2 bases from J, with 9 bases in between. The germline V gene encodes CDR1 LNHDA and CDR2 SQIVND (reference sequence). CDR3 size: 12 residues. CDR3 coding DNA: TGTGCCAGTTCGGACGGAAACTATGGCTACACCTTC. Its translation: CASSDGNYGYTF.

There are a few counts of this clonotype. The chain uses TRBV20-1 and TRBJ2-7; 11 bases fit TRBD2. The length of the CDR3 is 13 residues. With 5 bases clipped from V and 2 bases from J, the junction kept 2 bases outside the gene matches. CDR1 is DFQATT and CDR2 is SNEGSKA in the germline V gene (reference sequence). The CDR3 region is CSAPSGGTYEQYF. CDR3 nucleotide sequence: TGCAGTGCTCCTAGCGGGGGGACCTACGAGCAGTACTTC.

V gene TRBV7-2 combines with J gene TRBJ2-2; D assignment may be TRBD1 or TRBD2 (5 bases each). Deletions cut 9 bases from V and 1 base from J, with 18 bases between. Germline V gene sequence: CDR1 SGHTA, CDR2 FQGNSA. The CDR3 totals 16 residues. DNA for the CDR3: TGTGCCAGAAGCCCCCAGGGACCGATGAACACCGGGGAGCTGTTTTTT. Amino acid sequence: CARSPQGPMNTGELFF.

In this sample, this clonotype turned up many times. CDR3 DNA: TGTGCCAGCAGTTCGAAGTGGGGACAGTTGAGCAATGAGCAGTTCTTC. Residues: CASSSKWGQLSNEQFF. The V and J genes are TRBV28 and TRBJ2-1; TRBD1 matches 7 bases. Germline values: CDR1 MDHEN, CDR2 SYDVKM. This CDR3 has 16 residues. V trimming: 4 bases; J trimming: 6 bases; junction bases outside the gene matches: 12. The full variable domain, in which reference TRBV28 and TRBJ2-1 provide the parts outside the CDR3, is DVKVTQSSRYLVKRTGEKVFLECVQDMDHENMFWYRQDPGLGLRLIYFSYDVKMKEKGDIPEGYSVSREKKERFSLILESASTNQTSMYLCASSSKWGQLSNEQFFGPGTRLTVL.

The chain combines TRBV6-2 or TRBV6-3 with TRBJ2-2, with D unresolved. The germline V gene encodes CDR1 MNHEY and CDR2 SVGEGT. Trimming removed 4 bases from V and 4 bases from J, with 13 bases in between. The CDR3 contains 15 residues. DNA of the CDR3: TGTGCCAGCAGTTTTAAAGGTCGTGGCACCGGGGAGCTGTTTTTT. Translating gives CASSFKGRGTGELFF.

Concerning this clonotype itself: Because the CDR3 is missing its conserved closing phenylalanine or tryptophan, this is likely a read error. V and J are TRBV7-3 and TRBJ1-1; D is unclear. This CDR3 is 13 amino acids long. Germline lookup yields CDR1 SGHTA and CDR2 FQGTGA. Trimming stripped 5 bases from V and 1 base from J, with 8 bases between. CDR3 region: CASSRYRNTEAFC. The DNA for the CDR3 is TGTGCCAGCAGCCGCTACAGGAACACTGAAGCTTTCTGT.

This clonotype has at least ten counts. The rearrangement joins TRBV6-2 or TRBV6-3 to TRBJ1-6, with a weak D call TRBD1 (6 bases). Germline CDR1 and CDR2: MNHEY and SVGEGT. V was cut by 2 bases and J by 5 bases, with 16 bases left in between. The CDR3 runs to 17 residues. In nucleotides, the CDR3 is TGTGCCAGCAGTTACCAGCCGGGACATCAGGATAATTCACCCCTCCACTTT. Translated: CASSYQPGHQDNSPLHF.

This clonotype has at least ten counts. In nucleotides, the CDR3 is TGCGCCAGCAGCCAAGATGGTCAGGTAACCTACAATGAGCAGTTCTTC. It translates to CASSQDGQVTYNEQFF. This sequence joins TRBV4-3 and TRBJ2-1; D gene ambiguous. Trimming took off 0 bases at V and 2 bases at J, with 11 bases between the two ends. The CDR3 totals 16 residues. CDR1 and CDR2 from the germline V gene are LGHNA and YSLEER.

There are a few counts of this clonotype. The chain couples TRBV7-2 to TRBJ2-3; D remains ambiguous. The CDR3 has 13 residues. The germline gives CDR1 SGHTA, CDR2 FQGNSA. Trimming took off 2 bases at V and 6 bases at J, with 9 bases between the two ends. CDR3 amino acids: CASSLTLLDTQYF. CDR3 nucleotides: TGTGCCAGCAGCTTAACCCTTTTGGATACGCAGTATTTT.

In this sample, this clonotype turned up a few times. CDR3 residues: CASSSGLGGRESIQYF. CDR3 DNA: TGTGCCAGCAGCTCTGGGCTAGGGGGCCGTGAGTCCATTCAGTACTTC. The chain carries TRBV5-6 and TRBJ2-4; 7 bases agree with TRBD1. This CDR3 has 16 amino acids. Germline values: CDR1 SGHDT, CDR2 YYEEEE. Trimming took 3 bases from V and 9 from J; bases not matched to a gene: 15.

The DNA for the CDR3 is TGCGCCAGCAGCCAAGACAGGGCCTCCATATCAAGAGAGACCCAGTACTTC. This sequence encodes CASSQDRASISRETQYF. The genes are TRBV4-1 and TRBJ2-5, with D perhaps TRBD1 (5 bases). CDR1 MGHRA and CDR2 YSYEKL come from the germline V gene. The V gene lost 0 bases and the J gene lost 4 bases, with 18 bases spanning the gap. The CDR3 length is 17 residues.

There are many counts of this clonotype. The chain couples TRBV5-6 to TRBJ1-2; D might be TRBD1 (6 bases). Germline CDR1 reads SGHDT; CDR2 reads YYEEEE. Trimming shortened V by 4 bases and J by 6 bases, and 22 bases separated the two germline ends. This CDR3 has 16 residues. This CDR3 is CASSPWPGDGNNGYTF. In DNA, the CDR3 is TGTGCCAGCAGCCCGTGGCCAGGGGATGGTAATAATGGCTACACCTTC.